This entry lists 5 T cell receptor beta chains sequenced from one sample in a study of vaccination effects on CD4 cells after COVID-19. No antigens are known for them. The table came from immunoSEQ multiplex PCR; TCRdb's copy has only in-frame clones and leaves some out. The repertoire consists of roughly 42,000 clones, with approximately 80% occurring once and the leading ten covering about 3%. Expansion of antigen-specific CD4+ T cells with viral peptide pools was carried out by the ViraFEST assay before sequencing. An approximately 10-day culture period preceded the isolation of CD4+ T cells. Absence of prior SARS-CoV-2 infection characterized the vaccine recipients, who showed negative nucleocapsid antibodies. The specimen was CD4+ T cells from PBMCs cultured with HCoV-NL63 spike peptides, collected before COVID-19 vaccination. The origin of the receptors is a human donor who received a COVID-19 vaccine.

The CDR3 protein is CASSPTGVGGFYEQYV. CDR3 nucleotide sequence: TGTGCCAGCAGTCCCACGGGAGTGGGGGGGTTCTACGAGCAGTACGTC. This chain uses TRBV28 with TRBJ2-7; 7 bases agree with TRBD2. Germline loops: CDR1 MDHEN, CDR2 SYDVKM. V dropped 5 bases and J dropped 3; count of bases not matched to a gene: 13. The CDR3 covers 16 residues.

CDR3 in amino acids: CASSQGQHEKLFF. The CDR3 region has the DNA TGCGCCAGCAGCCAAGGACAGCATGAAAAACTGTTTTTT. The gene calls are TRBV4-1 and TRBJ1-4; possible D gene TRBD1, 5 bases. CDR1 is MGHRA, CDR2 YSYEKL, per germline. V was shortened by 1 base and J by 6 bases, with 6 bases between the two germline ends. The CDR3 covers 13 residues.

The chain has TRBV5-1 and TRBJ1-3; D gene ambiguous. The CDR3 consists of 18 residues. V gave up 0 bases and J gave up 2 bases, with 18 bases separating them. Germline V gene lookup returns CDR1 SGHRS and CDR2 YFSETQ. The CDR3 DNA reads TGCGCCAGCAGCTTGGTTGGCTCAGCCAGCCGCCCTGGAAACACCATATATTTT. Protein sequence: CASSLVGSASRPGNTIYF.

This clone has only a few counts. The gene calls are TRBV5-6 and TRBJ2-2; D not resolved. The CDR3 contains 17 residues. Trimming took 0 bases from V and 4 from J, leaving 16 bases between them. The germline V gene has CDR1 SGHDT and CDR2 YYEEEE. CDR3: CASSLVGKAVSTGELFF. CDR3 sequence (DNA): TGTGCCAGCAGCTTGGTCGGCAAGGCGGTCAGCACCGGGGAGCTGTTTTTT.

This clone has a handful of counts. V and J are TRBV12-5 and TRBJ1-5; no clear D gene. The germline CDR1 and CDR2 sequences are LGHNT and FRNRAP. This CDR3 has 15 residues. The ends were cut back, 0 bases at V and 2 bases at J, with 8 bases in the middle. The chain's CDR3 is CASGLVIGGNQPQHF. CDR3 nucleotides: TGTGCTAGTGGTTTGGTAATCGGAGGCAATCAGCCCCAGCATTTT.